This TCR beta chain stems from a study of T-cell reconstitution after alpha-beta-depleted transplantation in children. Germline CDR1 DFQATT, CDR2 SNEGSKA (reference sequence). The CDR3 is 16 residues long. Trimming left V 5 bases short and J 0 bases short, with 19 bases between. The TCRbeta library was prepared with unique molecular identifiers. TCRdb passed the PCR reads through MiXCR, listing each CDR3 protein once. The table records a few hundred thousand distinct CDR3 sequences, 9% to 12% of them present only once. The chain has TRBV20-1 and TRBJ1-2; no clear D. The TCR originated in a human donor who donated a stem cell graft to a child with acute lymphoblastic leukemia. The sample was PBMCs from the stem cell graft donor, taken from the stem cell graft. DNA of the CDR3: TGCAGTGCTCGCAACCCGGGAGCCGCCACTAACTATGGCTACACCTTC. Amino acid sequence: CSARNPGAATNYGYTF.